Below are 21 T cell receptor beta chains sequenced from a single sample in a study of lymphopenia after photon versus proton radiotherapy. Repertoires were generated with immunoSEQ multiplex PCR, while TCRdb's copy carries only in-frame clones and drops some. Here the sample spans some 26,000 clones, 83% being singletons. The sample here was peripheral blood, taken from a patient treated with photon-based radiotherapy. The receptor source for this set is a woman between 50 and 59 years old with pancreatic cancer.

The genes are TRBV1 and TRBJ2-7; TRBD2 is the table's D call and was not checked against the DNA. TRBV1 is annotated as a pseudogene. CDR3 size: 14 residues. For the CDR3, the DNA is TGCACCAGCAGCCACCTGGGGAGCTCCTACGAGCAGTACTTC. Translating gives CTSSHLGSSYEQYF.

In DNA, the CDR3 is TGTGCCAGCAGCATCCAGGGGAGGACTAATGAAAAACTGTTTTTT. Amino acids: CASSIQGRTNEKLFF. This chain connects TRBV11-2 to TRBJ1-4; D perhaps matches TRBD1 (6 bases). CDR3 length equals 15 residues. V lost 5 bases and J 2 bases, leaving 12 bases between the germline ends. Germline V CDR1 and CDR2: SGHAT, FQNNGV.

This clone was seen only once. This chain uses TRBV19 with TRBJ2-1; 11 bases fit TRBD2. Trimming removed 3 bases from V and 4 bases from J; junction bases left unmatched: 2. The CDR3 runs 15 residues. Germline CDR1 LNHDA, CDR2 SQIVND (reference sequence). This CDR3 reads CASSMGLAEYNEQFF. The CDR3 DNA sequence: TGTGCCAGTAGTATGGGACTAGCGGAGTACAATGAGCAGTTCTTC.

This clone turned up a few times. The V gene is TRBV19, the J gene TRBJ1-1; 9 nucleotides align to TRBD1. The germline CDR1 and CDR2 sequences are LNHDA and SQIVND (reference sequence). The CDR3 covers 14 residues. V lost 9 bases and J lost 4; bases outside the gene matches: 9. CDR3 DNA sequence: TGTGCCAGCCCCTTGACAGGGGGGGGCACTGAAGCTTTCTTT. This encodes CASPLTGGGTEAFF.

V usage is TRBV4-1 and J usage is TRBJ1-2; D call uncertain. The CDR3 consists of 13 residues. V gave up 1 base and J gave up 7 bases, with 10 bases separating them. Germline V gene data show CDR1 as MGHRA and CDR2 as YSYEKL. CDR3 nucleotide sequence: TGCGCCAGCAGCCAAGTTCGGCAACCTGGCTACACCTTC. As protein: CASSQVRQPGYTF.

Worth noting for this clone: The sample carries other DNA sequences with the same CDR3. The rearrangement links TRBV18 to TRBJ2-7; the D gene is possibly TRBD2 (6 bases). Germline CDR1 KGHSH, CDR2 LQKENI. CDR3 size: 13 residues. V was shortened by 3 bases and J by 4 bases, with 10 bases between the two germline ends. CDR3: CASSPEGSYEQYF. The CDR3 nucleotides are TGTGCCAGCTCACCGGAGGGTTCATACGAGCAGTACTTC. Looking up the rest from reference TRBV18 and TRBJ2-7 gives the full variable domain: NAGVMQNPRHLVRRRGQEARLRCSPMKGHSHVYWYRQLPEEGLKFMVYLQKENIIDESGMPKERFSAEFPKEGPSILRIQQVVRGDSAAYFCASSPEGSYEQYFGPGTRLTVT.

The chain recombines TRBV5-1 with TRBJ2-3; no clear D. CDR3 length equals 15 residues. CDR1 and CDR2 (germline): SGHRS, YFSETQ. V was cut by 0 bases and J by 2 bases, with 10 bases left in between. The CDR3 DNA is TGCGCCAGCAGCTTGGAGTACGGCACCACAGATACGCAGTATTTT. It is translated as CASSLEYGTTDTQYF.

The CDR3: CASSSFGIDTQYF. CDR3 bases: TGTGCCAGCAGCTCGTTCGGAATAGATACGCAGTATTTT. This sequence joins TRBV5-5 and TRBJ2-3; D is undetermined. Germline CDR1 is SGHKS and CDR2 is YYEKEE (reference sequence). This CDR3 spans 13 amino acids. Trimming pared 3 bases from V and 5 bases from J, leaving 10 bases between.

V usage is TRBV14 and J usage is TRBJ2-3; D unclear. The CDR3 has 13 amino acids. CDR1 and CDR2 (germline): SGHDN, FVKESK. V was shortened by 4 bases and J by 2 bases, with 7 bases between the two germline ends. This CDR3 is CASSLMATDTQYF. CDR3 sequence (DNA): TGTGCCAGCAGCCTCATGGCCACAGATACGCAGTATTTT.

The J gene is TRBJ1-3, the V gene TRBV19; 10 nucleotides align to TRBD1. CDR3 length equals 16 residues. The germline V gene encodes CDR1 LNHDA and CDR2 SQIVND (reference sequence). The J segment lost 2 bases and the V segment lost 5 bases, leaving 6 bases of the junction unmatched. DNA for the CDR3: TGTGCCAGTAGTGTGTACGGGACAGGGGCTGGAAACACCATATATTTT. Encoded protein: CASSVYGTGAGNTIYF. Full variable domain (missing parts from reference TRBV19 and TRBJ1-3): DGGITQSPKYLFRKEGQNVTLSCEQNLNHDAMYWYRQDPGQGLRLIYYSQIVNDFQKGDIAEGYSVSREKKESFPLTVTSAQKNPTAFYLCASSVYGTGAGNTIYFGEGSWLTVV.

V gene TRBV28 combines with J gene TRBJ2-7; perhaps TRBD2 as D (6 bases). The germline gives CDR1 MDHEN, CDR2 SYDVKM. This CDR3 comprises 13 residues. With 1 base removed from V and 5 bases from J, the gap between germline ends came to 9 bases. The chain's CDR3 is CASSLLGRNEQYF. The DNA for the CDR3 is TGTGCCAGCAGTTTATTAGGGAGGAACGAGCAGTACTTC. Full variable domain (rest looked up from reference TRBV28 and TRBJ2-7): DVKVTQSSRYLVKRTGEKVFLECVQDMDHENMFWYRQDPGLGLRLIYFSYDVKMKEKGDIPEGYSVSREKKERFSLILESASTNQTSMYLCASSLLGRNEQYFGPGTRLTVT.

V is TRBV4-3 and J is TRBJ2-7; the match to TRBD2 covers 9 bases. The length of the CDR3 is 15 residues. Unmatched junction bases numbered 10, after V lost 3 bases and J lost 7 bases. Germline V gives CDR1 LGHNA, CDR2 YSLEER. CDR3 bases: TGCGCCAGCAGCCAGTCTGGACTAGCGCCGGGGGAGCAGTACTTC. Protein product: CASSQSGLAPGEQYF.

The chain recombines TRBV7-9 with TRBJ1-1; TRBD1 might be the D (5 bases). The CDR3 contains 15 residues. V was pared by 10 bases and J by 3 bases, with 21 bases between. Germline CDR1 reads SEHNR; CDR2 reads FQNEAQ (reference sequence). The CDR3 protein is CANEPRAVQYTEAFF. The CDR3 bases are TGTGCCAACGAACCCAGGGCCGTCCAATACACTGAAGCTTTCTTT. The variable domain in full, completed from reference TRBV7-9 and TRBJ1-1, reads DTGVSQNPRHKITKRGQNVTFRCDPISEHNRLYWYRQTLGQGPEFLTYFQNEAQLEKSRLLSDRFSAERPKGSFSTLEIQRTEQGDSAMYLCANEPRAVQYTEAFFGQGTRLTVV.

V gene TRBV4-3 combines with J gene TRBJ2-7; a weak D match, TRBD1 (5 bases). V gave up 5 bases and J gave up 1 base, with 15 bases separating them. The CDR3 has 15 residues. Germline V gives CDR1 LGHNA, CDR2 YSLEER. CDR3 sequence reads: CASSARLAGSYEQYF. Here the CDR3 DNA reads TGCGCCAGCAGCGCCCGCTTGGCAGGGTCCTACGAGCAGTACTTC.

The rearrangement joins TRBV23-1 to TRBJ2-1, with D unresolved. TRBV23-1 is marked as an open reading frame, function uncertain. Trimming took 2 bases from V and 8 from J, leaving 19 bases between them. This CDR3 is 16 amino acids long. The CDR3 bases are TGCGCCAGCAGTCAAACCCCACTAAGGTTGAGCGATGAGCAGTTCTTC. This encodes CASSQTPLRLSDEQFF.

The V call is TRBV7-6, the J call TRBJ2-7, with D perhaps matching TRBD2 (6 bases). This CDR3 region has 13 residues. V lost 5 bases and J 9 bases, leaving 17 bases between the germline ends. Germline V lookup: CDR1 SGHVS, CDR2 FNYEAQ. CDR3 sequence reads: CASSPGTQVGQYF. The DNA for the CDR3 is TGTGCCAGCAGCCCGGGGACTCAAGTTGGGCAGTACTTC.

This rearrangement joins TRBV7-2 to TRBJ2-1, with 12 nucleotides matching TRBD2. CDR1 is SGHTA, CDR2 FQGNSA, per germline. J lost 4 bases, V lost 4 bases, and 2 bases had no gene match. The CDR3 is 15 residues long. CDR3 sequence reads: CASSSGLAGYNEQFF. For the CDR3, the DNA is TGTGCCAGCAGCTCCGGACTAGCGGGATACAATGAGCAGTTCTTC.

The chain couples TRBV27 to TRBJ1-5; D is unclear. V was trimmed by 3 bases and J by 7 bases, leaving 10 bases between them. CDR1 is MNHEY, CDR2 SMNVEV, per germline (reference sequence). This CDR3 is built from 13 residues. In nucleotides, the CDR3 is TGTGCCAGCAGTTTGGAAGGGTGGCAGCCCCAGCATTTT. Amino acid sequence: CASSLEGWQPQHF.

The rearrangement uses TRBV5-5 and TRBJ2-7; TRBD1 matches 10 bases. Germline-derived CDR1 and CDR2 are SGHKS and YYEKEE (reference sequence). Unmatched junction bases numbered 18, after V lost 1 base and J lost 2 bases. The CDR3 is 20 residues long. The CDR3 sequence is CASSLFSGQGLSPAAYEQYF. CDR3 nucleotides: TGTGCCAGCAGCTTGTTTTCGGGACAGGGGTTAAGCCCTGCCGCCTACGAGCAGTACTTC.

This clone is a singleton in its sample. The CDR3 DNA reads as TGTGCCAGCCAGTGGAGGGAATCGGACACTGAAGCTTTCTTT. Translated, it gives CASQWRESDTEAFF. This chain links TRBV2 with TRBJ1-1; unclear D gene. Germline lookup yields CDR1 SNHLY and CDR2 FYNNEI. This CDR3 has 14 amino acids. The V and J ends lost 8 bases and 3 bases respectively, with 16 bases between them.

The V and J genes are TRBV5-1 and TRBJ2-6; 10 bases fit TRBD1. Germline values: CDR1 SGHRS, CDR2 YFSETQ. The CDR3 runs 18 residues. Trimming cost V 0 bases and J 0 bases; bases outside gene matches: 3. The CDR3 reads CASSLGQGALSGANVLTF. The CDR3 nucleotides read TGCGCCAGCAGCTTGGGACAGGGGGCGCTCTCTGGGGCCAACGTCCTGACTTTC.